Below, 9 T cell receptor beta chains from the same sample are listed, as sequenced in a study of tumor-infiltrating lymphocytes in localized non-small cell lung cancer. TCRdb's copy holds only in-frame clones and misses some; the assay was immunoSEQ multiplex PCR. The data show roughly 30,000 clones, with approximately 83% seen just once and roughly 2% held by the top ten. The sequenced material came from lung tumor tissue. These receptors originate from a human donor with non-small cell lung cancer.

The chain links TRBV28 to TRBJ1-2; maybe TRBD1 (5 bases). V dropped 3 bases and J dropped 4 bases, with 12 bases sitting between them. Germline-derived CDR1 and CDR2 are MDHEN and SYDVKM. The CDR3 contains 14 residues. For the CDR3, the DNA is TGTGCCAGCAGTTTCCGACAGATCTTCTATGGCTACACCTTC. Protein product: CASSFRQIFYGYTF.

CDR3 residues: CASSPGRGGQETQYF. The DNA for the CDR3 is TGTGCCAGCAGCCCCGGGCGGGGGGGACAAGAGACCCAGTACTTC. The V and J genes are TRBV7-9 and TRBJ2-5; the match to TRBD2 covers 9 bases. CDR1 is SEHNR, CDR2 FQNEAQ, per germline (reference sequence). Unmatched junction bases numbered 6, after V lost 5 bases and J lost 2 bases. This CDR3 spans 15 amino acids.

This chain uses TRBV19 with TRBJ2-1; D is perhaps TRBD2 (6 bases). The CDR3 loop spans 16 amino acids. Germline V lookup: CDR1 LNHDA, CDR2 SQIVND (reference sequence). V was pared by 1 base and J by 1 base, with 11 bases between. CDR3 in amino acids: CASSIGASVSYNEQFF. The CDR3, as DNA: TGTGCCAGTAGTATAGGCGCTAGCGTATCCTACAATGAGCAGTTCTTC. Drawing the rest from reference TRBV19 and TRBJ2-1, the complete variable domain is DGGITQSPKYLFRKEGQNVTLSCEQNLNHDAMYWYRQDPGQGLRLIYYSQIVNDFQKGDIAEGYSVSREKKESFPLTVTSAQKNPTAFYLCASSIGASVSYNEQFFGPGTRLTVL.

This clone came up once. V gene TRBV30 combines with J gene TRBJ1-1; tentative D call: TRBD1 (5 bases). V was cut by 1 base and J by 3 bases, with 9 bases left in between. This CDR3 is 13 amino acids long. Germline V gene lookup returns CDR1 GTSNPN and CDR2 SVGIG (reference sequence). The DNA for the CDR3 is TGTGCCTGGAGTGGGGGGAGTTACACTGAAGCTTTCTTT. Its protein product is CAWSGGSYTEAFF.

The rearrangement uses TRBV9 and TRBJ2-5; D possibly uses TRBD1 or TRBD2 (6 bases each). This CDR3 is 15 amino acids long. Looked up from germline, CDR1 is SGDLS and CDR2 is YYNGEE. The V end lost 6 bases, the J end lost 5 bases, and 20 bases lay between the germline ends. Written as DNA, the CDR3 is TGTGCCAGCACCGCTACGGGGGCTAGCTTTGAGACCCAGTACTTC. This codes for CASTATGASFETQYF.

CDR3 coding DNA: TGTGCCAGCAGTGAAAGGGGGCGATCCGGGGAGCTGTTTTTT. The encoded protein is CASSERGRSGELFF. The V gene is TRBV27, the J gene TRBJ2-2, with 7 bases that match TRBD1. This CDR3 region has 14 residues. Germline V gene data show CDR1 as MNHEY and CDR2 as SMNVEV (reference sequence). Trimming at V came to 5 bases and at J to 6 bases, leaving 6 bases not matched to a gene.

The gene calls are TRBV6-1 and TRBJ2-7, with 8 bases aligning to TRBD2. This CDR3 spans 14 amino acids. V trimming: 6 bases; J trimming: 3 bases; junction bases outside the gene matches: 7. Germline lookup yields CDR1 MNHNS and CDR2 SASEGT. The CDR3 spells CASRDRGGGYEQYF. The CDR3 DNA reads TGTGCCAGCAGGGACCGGGGGGGTGGCTACGAGCAGTACTTC.

This chain uses TRBV27 with TRBJ2-3; a weak D match, TRBD1 (6 bases). Germline CDR1 is MNHEY and CDR2 is SMNVEV (reference sequence). The CDR3 is 15 residues long. V was cut by 0 bases and J by 2 bases, with 9 bases left in between. The CDR3 DNA follows: TGTGCCAGCAGTTTATCCAGGGGCGACACAGATACGCAGTATTTT. Protein: CASSLSRGDTDTQYF.

V and J are TRBV18 and TRBJ2-7; D is uncertain. Looked up from germline, CDR1 is KGHSH and CDR2 is LQKENI. V dropped 8 bases and J dropped 3 bases, with 17 bases sitting between them. The CDR3 sequence is 14 residues long. CDR3: CASTRTASFYEQYF. CDR3 bases: TGTGCCAGCACCCGGACGGCCTCCTTCTACGAGCAGTACTTC. Supplemented by reference TRBV18 and TRBJ2-7, the full variable domain reads NAGVMQNPRHLVRRRGQEARLRCSPMKGHSHVYWYRQLPEEGLKFMVYLQKENIIDESGMPKERFSAEFPKEGPSILRIQQVVRGDSAAYFCASTRTASFYEQYFGPGTRLTVT.